A single sample gave rise to the 26 T cell receptor beta chains below, sequenced in a study of blood T cell repertoires in COVID-19. Sequencing was performed with immunoSEQ multiplex PCR; in TCRdb, only in-frame clones are kept and a portion is missing. The sample shows fewer than 250,000 clones, roughly 90% of them seen only once. Sequencing used peripheral blood. The receptors come from a man in his sixties who had recovered from COVID-19.

The chain joins TRBV11-3 to TRBJ2-3; 13 bases are a match to TRBD2. V trimming: 4 bases; J trimming: 0 bases; junction bases outside the gene matches: 1. Looked up from germline, CDR1 is SGHNT and CDR2 is YENEEA. This CDR3 is built from 16 residues. The CDR3 is CASSSGLAGSTDTQYF. CDR3 DNA: TGTGCCAGCAGCTCGGGACTAGCGGGGAGCACAGATACGCAGTATTTT.

The chain has TRBV7-3 and TRBJ2-3; 10 bases match TRBD2. The V gene's germline CDR1 is SGHTA and CDR2 FQGTGA. This CDR3 region has 15 residues. J gave up 1 base and V 5 bases, and 3 bases lay outside the gene matches. The CDR3 protein is CASSISGRGTDTQYF. The CDR3 bases are TGTGCCAGCAGCATAAGCGGGAGGGGCACAGATACGCAGTATTTT.

The CDR3 DNA reads TGCAGCGTTGAAGAAAACAACCAGTCCTACGAGCAGTACTTC. Encoded protein: CSVEENNQSYEQYF. The chain has TRBV29-1 and TRBJ2-7; no firm D call. This CDR3 spans 14 amino acids. CDR1 and CDR2 (germline): SQVTM, ANQGSEA. Trimming took 0 bases from V and 1 from J, leaving 10 bases between them.

The genes are TRBV4-1 and TRBJ1-5; 9 bases match TRBD1. V lost 4 bases and J lost 6; bases outside the gene matches: 4. This CDR3 region has 14 residues. Germline lookup yields CDR1 MGHRA and CDR2 YSYEKL. CDR3 amino acids: CASSPSTGGQPQHF. In DNA, the CDR3 is TGCGCCAGCAGCCCCTCGACAGGGGGTCAGCCCCAGCATTTT.

V is TRBV6-2 or TRBV6-3 and J is TRBJ2-2; possibly TRBD2 for D (5 bases). CDR1 and CDR2 (germline): MNHEY, SVGEGT. The length of the CDR3 is 13 residues. The V end lost 5 bases, the J end lost 5 bases, and 9 bases lay between the germline ends. The CDR3 DNA follows: TGTGCCAGCAGTCGGGGTCGGACCGGGGAGCTGTTTTTT. It translates to CASSRGRTGELFF.

The chain recombines TRBV19 with TRBJ2-3; TRBD2 matches 7 bases. CDR3 length: 14 residues. Unmatched junction bases numbered 8, after V lost 7 bases and J lost 4 bases. Germline V lookup: CDR1 LNHDA, CDR2 SQIVND (reference sequence). The CDR3 nucleotides are TGTGCCAGTAAGGCTCTAGCGGTTCCAGATACGCAGTATTTT. The encoded protein is CASKALAVPDTQYF.

This clone was detected only once. The rearrangement links TRBV7-3 to TRBJ2-1; D gene unclear. This CDR3 spans 11 amino acids. Trimming took off 2 bases at V and 10 bases at J, with 6 bases between the two ends. Germline V gene data show CDR1 as SGHTA and CDR2 as FQGTGA. CDR3 sequence reads: CASSLAQEQFF. The DNA for the CDR3 is TGTGCCAGCAGCTTAGCACAAGAGCAGTTCTTC.

J is TRBJ2-3 and V is TRBV5-1; possibly TRBD2 for D (5 bases). V was cut by 1 base and J by 3 bases, with 9 bases left in between. Germline V gives CDR1 SGHRS, CDR2 YFSETQ. This CDR3 is 14 amino acids long. The CDR3 region is CASSLSGTTDTQYF. CDR3 nucleotides: TGCGCCAGCAGCTTGTCGGGAACTACAGATACGCAGTATTTT.

The chain has TRBV7-9 and TRBJ1-5; 9 nucleotides align to TRBD1. V dropped 3 bases and J dropped 3; count of bases not matched to a gene: 6. In germline, CDR1 is SEHNR, CDR2 FQNEAQ (reference sequence). The CDR3 consists of 16 residues. Here the CDR3 reads CASSLGTGTTNQPQHF. In DNA form, the CDR3 reads TGTGCCAGCAGCTTGGGGACAGGGACGACCAATCAGCCCCAGCATTTT.

The chain carries TRBV5-1 and TRBJ1-2; D remains ambiguous. Germline CDR1 and CDR2: SGHRS and YFSETQ. Trimming shortened V by 0 bases and J by 1 base, and 10 bases separated the two germline ends. The CDR3 totals 15 residues. Written as DNA, the CDR3 is TGCGCCAGCAGCTTGGCCGCAGGAAGTAACTATGGCTACACCTTC. Translation gives CASSLAAGSNYGYTF.

The chain uses TRBV6-6 and TRBJ1-2; possible D gene TRBD1, 6 bases. The CDR3 sequence is 16 residues long. The germline V gene has CDR1 MNHNY and CDR2 SVGAGI (reference sequence). V lost 2 bases and J 4 bases, leaving 17 bases between the germline ends. The CDR3: CASSYGGGERGYGYTF. The DNA of the CDR3 is TGTGCCAGCAGTTACGGAGGGGGGGAGAGGGGCTATGGCTACACCTTC.

The count of this clone is one. The V gene is TRBV19, the J gene TRBJ2-3, with a weak D call TRBD2 (6 bases). In germline, CDR1 is LNHDA, CDR2 SQIVND (reference sequence). The CDR3 covers 17 residues. Deletions cut 3 bases from V and 5 bases from J, with 21 bases between. The CDR3 protein is CASSMGSGRAGGDTQYF. The CDR3 nucleotides read TGTGCCAGTAGTATGGGTAGCGGCCGTGCTGGGGGAGATACGCAGTATTTT.

The V call is TRBV7-2, the J call TRBJ2-5; D is perhaps TRBD1 (6 bases). The CDR3 totals 15 residues. CDR1 SGHTA and CDR2 FQGNSA come from the germline V gene. With 6 bases removed from V and 4 bases from J, the gap between germline ends came to 18 bases. CDR3 sequence (DNA): TGTGCCAGCAGTTTTTTTGGACAGCCGGGAGAGACCCAGTACTTC. Translation: CASSFFGQPGETQYF.

This CDR3 is CASSIEGQNPRGNTEAFF. As DNA, the CDR3 is TGTGCCAGTAGTATAGAGGGACAGAACCCGAGGGGGAACACTGAAGCTTTCTTT. The genes are TRBV19 and TRBJ1-1; TRBD1 agrees at 7 bases. V gave up 0 bases and J gave up 1 base; unmatched junction bases: 11. In germline, CDR1 is LNHDA, CDR2 SQIVND (reference sequence). This CDR3 has 18 residues. Looking up the rest from reference TRBV19 and TRBJ1-1 gives the full variable domain: DGGITQSPKYLFRKEGQNVTLSCEQNLNHDAMYWYRQDPGQGLRLIYYSQIVNDFQKGDIAEGYSVSREKKESFPLTVTSAQKNPTAFYLCASSIEGQNPRGNTEAFFGQGTRLTVV.

The chain has TRBV11-2 and TRBJ2-3, with TRBD2 matching over 7 bases. CDR1 is SGHAT and CDR2 is FQNNGV in the germline V gene. The length of the CDR3 is 16 residues. The V and J ends lost 0 bases and 4 bases, in that order; junction bases with no gene match: 7. CDR3 DNA: TGTGCCAGCAGCTTAGATCAAAGCGGGGCGGCAGATACGCAGTATTTT. It encodes CASSLDQSGAADTQYF.

Only one count was recorded for this clone. This sequence joins TRBV18 and TRBJ1-5; D may be TRBD1 (6 bases). V gave up 2 bases and J gave up 3 bases, with 8 bases separating them. Germline V gene lookup returns CDR1 KGHSH and CDR2 LQKENI. The CDR3 extends over 14 amino acids. The CDR3 DNA reads TGTGCCAGCTCACCATCAGGGGACAATCAGCCCCAGCATTTT. Amino acid sequence: CASSPSGDNQPQHF.

DNA of the CDR3: TGTGCCACCAGTGATTTCCGACAGGGCTACTACGAGCAGTACTTC. Translating gives CATSDFRQGYYEQYF. The chain joins TRBV24-1 to TRBJ2-7, with 7 bases identical to TRBD1. The CDR3 runs to 15 residues. CDR1 is KGHDR, CDR2 SFDVKD, per germline. Trimming took 1 base from V and 3 from J; bases not matched to a gene: 5.

This rearrangement joins TRBV5-1 to TRBJ2-6; the match to TRBD1 covers 11 bases. The CDR3 contains 18 residues. J gave up 2 bases and V 4 bases, and 8 bases lay outside the gene matches. CDR1 is SGHRS, CDR2 YFSETQ, per germline. DNA of the CDR3: TGCGCCAGCAGCACTCTAGGGACAGGGGGAACTGGGGCCAACGTCCTGACTTTC. Its translation: CASSTLGTGGTGANVLTF. Based on the CDR3 plus reference TRBV5-1 and TRBJ2-6, the full variable domain is KAGVTQTPRYLIKTRGQQVTLSCSPISGHRSVSWYQQTPGQGLQFLFEYFSETQRNKGNFPGRFSGRQFSNSRSEMNVSTLELGDSALYLCASSTLGTGGTGANVLTFGAGSRLTVL.

V gene TRBV9 combines with J gene TRBJ1-3; possibly TRBD1 for D (5 bases). The CDR3 consists of 17 residues. V was cut by 2 bases and J by 4 bases, with 19 bases left in between. CDR1 SGDLS and CDR2 YYNGEE come from the germline V gene. The chain's CDR3 is CASSVPDNGGTGNTIYF. CDR3 in DNA: TGTGCCAGCAGCGTCCCGGACAACGGGGGTACGGGAAACACCATATATTTT.

The J gene is TRBJ2-1, the V gene TRBV24-1, with 11 bases aligning to TRBD2. This CDR3 contains 15 residues. CDR1 is KGHDR and CDR2 is SFDVKD in the germline V gene. Germline trimming cut 5 bases from V and 7 bases from J; bases unmatched to any gene: 6. The CDR3 reads CATSVTSGGKNEQFF. The CDR3 nucleotides read TGTGCCACCAGTGTTACTAGCGGGGGCAAAAATGAGCAGTTCTTC.

The chain couples TRBV24-1 to TRBJ1-2; 7 bases match TRBD1. Losses at the gene ends were 7 bases for V and 2 bases for J; bases not matched to a gene: 9. CDR3 length equals 15 residues. Per germline, CDR1 KGHDR and CDR2 SFDVKD. CDR3 protein: CATSPRQGRNYGYTF. The CDR3 coding sequence is TGTGCCACCAGCCCTCGACAGGGTAGAAACTATGGCTACACCTTC.

The chain carries TRBV7-6 and TRBJ2-2, with 7 bases lining up with TRBD2. CDR1 is SGHVS, CDR2 FNYEAQ, per germline. With 7 bases clipped from V and 7 bases from J, the junction kept 15 bases outside the gene matches. This CDR3 is built from 16 residues. CDR3 residues: CASNPAVAGAGGELFF. CDR3 in DNA: TGTGCCAGCAACCCCGCGGTGGCGGGAGCGGGCGGGGAGCTGTTTTTT.

This chain links TRBV5-1 with TRBJ2-2, with D perhaps matching TRBD1 (6 bases). The V and J ends lost 0 bases and 7 bases respectively, with 13 bases between them. CDR3 length: 15 amino acids. Per the germline V gene, CDR1 is SGHRS and CDR2 is YFSETQ. The CDR3 DNA sequence: TGCGCCAGCAGCTTGGCCGCGGCAGGGGTCGGGGAGCTGTTTTTT. Its translation is CASSLAAAGVGELFF.

This clone was recorded a few times. The rearrangement joins TRBV19 to TRBJ1-5; D might be TRBD1 (6 bases). There are 15 residues in the CDR3. Germline assignment: CDR1 LNHDA and CDR2 SQIVND (reference sequence). Deletions cut 6 bases from V and 4 bases from J, with 16 bases between. This chain's CDR3 is CASSIPNRENQPQHF. As DNA, the CDR3 is TGTGCCAGTAGCATCCCAAACAGGGAGAATCAGCCCCAGCATTTT.

J is TRBJ2-3 and V is TRBV6-6; maybe TRBD2 (7 bases). This CDR3 has 15 residues. Germline assignment: CDR1 MNHNY and CDR2 SVGAGI (reference sequence). V shed 6 bases and J shed 3 bases, with 16 bases lying between them. This CDR3 is CASSLLGGQTDTQYF. DNA of the CDR3: TGTGCCAGCAGCCTTCTGGGGGGGCAGACAGATACGCAGTATTTT.

This chain uses TRBV11-3 with TRBJ2-3; possibly TRBD1 for D (6 bases). This CDR3 has 17 residues. V was shortened by 1 base and J by 4 bases, with 18 bases between the two germline ends. Per germline, CDR1 SGHNT and CDR2 YENEEA. CDR3 nucleotides: TGTGCCAGCAGCTTAGGGCGAACAGGGAGCCTCCCAGATACGCAGTATTTT. Translated, it gives CASSLGRTGSLPDTQYF.